These 3 T cell receptor beta chains were sequenced from one sample in a study of shared clonotypes between healthy human individuals. Some clones are missing from TCRdb's copy, which holds only in-frame ones; the method was immunoSEQ multiplex PCR. The table records some 630,000 clones, approximately 75% of them present only once. What was sequenced was memory CD4+ T cells sorted from blood. The subset was: CD45RA-negative fraction. The receptors stem from a woman in her twenties or thirties in good health.

The chain carries TRBV13 and TRBJ2-1; tentative D call: TRBD2 (7 bases). The CDR3 is 13 amino acids. CDR1 and CDR2 (germline): PRHDT, FYEKMQ (reference sequence). Trimming cost V 8 bases and J 3 bases, with 11 bases left between them. CDR3 sequence: CASSGGRYNEQFF. Written as DNA, the CDR3 is TGTGCCAGCTCGGGGGGCCGCTACAATGAGCAGTTCTTC.

V gene TRBV5-1 combines with J gene TRBJ1-1; possible D gene TRBD1, 6 bases. The CDR3 has 14 residues. CDR1 and CDR2 from the germline V gene are SGHRS and YFSETQ. V was shortened by 4 bases and J by 1 base, with 11 bases between the two germline ends. DNA for the CDR3: TGCGCCAGCAGCCAGGCACAGGGGAACACTGAAGCTTTCTTT. The encoded protein is CASSQAQGNTEAFF.

The chain uses TRBV28 and TRBJ2-7; D not certain. V lost 10 bases and J lost 7, with 20 bases in between. Germline lookup yields CDR1 MDHEN and CDR2 SYDVKM. The CDR3 is 13 residues long. For the CDR3, the DNA is TGTGCCACTAACCCCGACCTTCTCCGGGAGCAGTACTTC. It encodes CATNPDLLREQYF.